This passage covers 16 T cell receptor beta chains from one sample sequenced in a study of T cell repertoires in cytomegalovirus infection (dated by TCRdb to between 2018 and 2020). Sequenced on an Illumina HiSeq 1500. Through fastp at Q25 and MiXCR, TCRdb rebuilt clones from the public reads, retaining in-frame beta chains. All rows with the same CDR3 protein become a single entry with the most common DNA and genes. In all, the sample holds 630,000 or so distinct CDR3 sequences, and 20% to 25% of those were seen once. The ten largest clones capture 8% of the sample. The sequenced sample was CD8+ T cells from PBMCs. These receptors came from a human donor in good health (CMV status not recorded). Some clones in this sample may be carry-over from other donors' samples.

This clonotype appeared a few times. The genes are TRBV14 and TRBJ2-4; 9 nucleotides agree with TRBD1. J lost 14 bases, V lost 4 bases, and 6 bases had no gene match. From germline, CDR1 is SGHDN and CDR2 FVKESK. CDR3 size: 12 residues. CDR3 loop: CASSLGQGRKYF. The DNA of the CDR3 is TGTGCCAGCAGCCTGGGACAGGGACGAAAGTACTTC.

The rearrangement joins TRBV7-4 to TRBJ2-7; tentative D call: TRBD1 (6 bases). The CDR3 sequence is 17 residues long. CDR1 SGHVT and CDR2 SQSDAQ come from the germline V gene. V was trimmed by 3 bases and J by 2 bases, leaving 20 bases between them. The chain's CDR3 is CASSFGQMEYGPYEQYV. The CDR3, as DNA: TGTGCCAGCAGCTTTGGACAGATGGAATACGGCCCCTACGAGCAGTACGTC.

This clonotype was recorded many times. The J gene is TRBJ2-1, the V gene TRBV12-5; no firm D call. Germline CDR1 and CDR2: LGHNT and FRNRAP. The V and J ends lost 6 bases and 1 base respectively, with 13 bases between them. The CDR3 is 15 residues long. The chain's CDR3 is CASGPGSQSYNEQFF. The CDR3 coding sequence is TGTGCTAGTGGCCCCGGTTCCCAATCCTACAATGAGCAGTTCTTC.

The J gene is TRBJ2-3, the V gene TRBV24-1; 7 nucleotides agree with TRBD2. Trimming removed 6 bases from V and 5 bases from J; junction bases left unmatched: 4. The CDR3 has 13 amino acids. Germline V lookup: CDR1 KGHDR, CDR2 SFDVKD. CDR3 protein: CATSPPGGDTQYF. CDR3 DNA: TGTGCCACCAGTCCGCCGGGGGGAGATACGCAGTATTTT.

A few counts support this clonotype. This chain connects TRBV19 to TRBJ2-1, with D tentatively TRBD1 (5 bases). There are 14 residues in the CDR3. V lost 3 bases and J 10 bases, leaving 16 bases between the germline ends. CDR1 is LNHDA and CDR2 is SQIVND in the germline V gene (reference sequence). In DNA form, the CDR3 reads TGTGCCAGTAGTATTGATCTGGGGCCACGAGAGCAGTTCTTC. It yields the protein CASSIDLGPREQFF.

The chain recombines TRBV20-1 with TRBJ2-4, with TRBD2 matching 9 bases. CDR1 is DFQATT and CDR2 is SNEGSKA in the germline V gene (reference sequence). The CDR3 covers 13 residues. After removal of 6 bases from V and 5 bases from J, the junction contained 5 bases not matched to a gene. The CDR3 loop is CSAWVAGENIQYF. The CDR3 DNA reads TGCAGTGCCTGGGTAGCGGGGGAAAACATTCAGTACTTC.

The V and J genes are TRBV24-1 and TRBJ2-2; 9 bases fit TRBD1. Germline V gives CDR1 KGHDR, CDR2 SFDVKD. This CDR3 is 15 amino acids long. J gave up 7 bases and V 4 bases, and 6 bases lay outside the gene matches. In DNA, the CDR3 is TGTGCCACCAGTGACCCGACAGGGGGGATCGGGGAGCTGTTTTTT. It is translated as CATSDPTGGIGELFF.

V is TRBV7-9 and J is TRBJ2-7; D is unclear. The CDR3 is made up of 15 amino acids. Germline V CDR1 and CDR2: SEHNR, FQNEAQ (reference sequence). V was shortened by 7 bases and J by 3 bases, with 19 bases between the two germline ends. The CDR3 bases are TGTGCCAGCACCCCTCGACCTCCTGGGAACTACGAGCAGTACTTC. Translated: CASTPRPPGNYEQYF.

The rearrangement links TRBV6-2 or TRBV6-3 to TRBJ1-1; D gene unclear. Trimming took 2 bases from V and 1 from J, leaving 8 bases between them. This CDR3 region has 14 residues. Germline CDR1 MNHEY, CDR2 SVGEGT. The CDR3 loop is CASSYGNRNTEAFF. The DNA for the CDR3 is TGTGCCAGCAGTTACGGGAACAGGAACACTGAAGCTTTCTTT.

There are a few counts of this clonotype. This CDR3 reads CSVGAFERTDTQYF. In DNA, the CDR3 is TGCAGCGTTGGGGCATTCGAACGGACAGATACGCAGTATTTT. The chain uses TRBV29-1 and TRBJ2-3; no definite D call. V lost 4 bases to trimming and J lost 3 bases, with 14 bases between them. The length of the CDR3 is 14 residues. Looked up from germline, CDR1 is SQVTM and CDR2 is ANQGSEA.

A few counts support this clonotype. The V call is TRBV12-3 or TRBV12-4, the J call TRBJ1-5; the D is unclear. The V end lost 0 bases, the J end lost 0 bases, and 6 bases lay between the germline ends. The CDR3 loop spans 15 amino acids. The DNA for the CDR3 is TGTGCCAGCAGTTTAGCGCTATATAGCAATCAGCCCCAGCATTTT. It codes for CASSLALYSNQPQHF.

V gene TRBV5-5 combines with J gene TRBJ2-7, with 10 bases aligning to TRBD1. Germline CDR1 SGHKS, CDR2 YYEKEE (reference sequence). Trimming took 2 bases from V and 6 from J; bases not matched to a gene: 5. The CDR3 loop spans 14 amino acids. Here the CDR3 reads CASSFGTGAGEQYF. The CDR3 DNA reads as TGTGCCAGCAGCTTCGGGACAGGGGCTGGCGAGCAGTACTTC.

The table lists this clonotype with many counts. This rearrangement joins TRBV6-2 or TRBV6-3 to TRBJ2-1; D remains ambiguous. The CDR3 loop spans 15 amino acids. Germline V gives CDR1 MNHEY, CDR2 SVGEGT. V was cut by 5 bases and J by 1 base, with 12 bases left in between. CDR3 residues: CASSQFDSSYNEQFF. CDR3 DNA: TGTGCCAGCAGTCAATTCGACTCGTCCTACAATGAGCAGTTCTTC.

A note on this clonotype: The junction departs from the called germline gene at one end, perhaps through a read error. The chain links TRBV7-9 to TRBJ1-1, with D possibly TRBD1 on 6 matching bases. Germline V gene lookup returns CDR1 SEHNR and CDR2 FQNEAQ (reference sequence). The CDR3 has 14 residues. CDR3 amino acids: CASSLVTGNPEAFF. The CDR3 nucleotides are TGTGCCAGCAGCTTAGTAACAGGGAACCCTGAAGCTTTCTTT. The complete variable domain, with remaining parts taken from reference TRBV7-9 and TRBJ1-1, reads DTGVSQNPRHKITKRGQNVTFRCDPISEHNRLYWYRQTLGQGPEFLTYFQNEAQLEKSRLLSDRFSAERPKGSFSTLEIQRTEQGDSAMYLCASSLVTGNPEAFFGQGTRLTVV.

This clonotype has at least ten counts. The chain joins TRBV20-1 to TRBJ2-1; tentative D call: TRBD1 (5 bases). CDR1 is DFQATT and CDR2 is SNEGSKA in the germline V gene (reference sequence). The CDR3 runs to 15 residues. V was clipped by 2 bases and J by 9 bases, with 20 bases between them. This CDR3 reads CSARPDLAREGEQFF. In DNA, the CDR3 is TGCAGTGCTAGACCCGACCTTGCCAGGGAAGGTGAGCAGTTCTTC.

Only a few counts were recorded for this clonotype. The J gene is TRBJ1-1, the V gene TRBV6-5, with no clear D. Germline V gene sequence: CDR1 MNHEY, CDR2 SVGAGI. The CDR3 has 13 amino acids. The V end was cut by 0 bases, the J end by 6 bases, with 8 bases between. The CDR3: CASSYSVLSEAFF. The CDR3 coding sequence is TGTGCCAGCAGTTACTCTGTGCTCTCTGAAGCTTTCTTT.